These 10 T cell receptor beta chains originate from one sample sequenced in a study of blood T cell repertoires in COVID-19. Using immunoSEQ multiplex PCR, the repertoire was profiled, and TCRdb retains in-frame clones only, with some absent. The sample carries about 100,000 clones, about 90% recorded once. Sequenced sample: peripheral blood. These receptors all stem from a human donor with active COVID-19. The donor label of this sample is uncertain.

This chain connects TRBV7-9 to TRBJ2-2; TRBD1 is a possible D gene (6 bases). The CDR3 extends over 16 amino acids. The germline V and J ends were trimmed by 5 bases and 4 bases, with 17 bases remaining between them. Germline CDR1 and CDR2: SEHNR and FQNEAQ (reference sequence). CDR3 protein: CASSDPLDSPTGELFF. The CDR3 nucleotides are TGTGCCAGCAGCGATCCCCTGGACAGCCCCACCGGGGAGCTGTTTTTT.

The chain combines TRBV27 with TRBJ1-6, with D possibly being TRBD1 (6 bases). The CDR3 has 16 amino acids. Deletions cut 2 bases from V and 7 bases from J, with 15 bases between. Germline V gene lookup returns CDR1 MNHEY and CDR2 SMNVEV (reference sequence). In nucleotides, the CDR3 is TGTGCCAGCAGTTTAATCGGGGGGCAGGGGAATTCACCCCTCCACTTT. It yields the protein CASSLIGGQGNSPLHF.

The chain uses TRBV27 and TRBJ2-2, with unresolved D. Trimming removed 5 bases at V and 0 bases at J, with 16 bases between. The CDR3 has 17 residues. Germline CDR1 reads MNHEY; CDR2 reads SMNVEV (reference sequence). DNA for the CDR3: TGTGCCAGCAGTCGCCTCCCTCGCGGCCCGAACACCGGGGAGCTGTTTTTT. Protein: CASSRLPRGPNTGELFF.

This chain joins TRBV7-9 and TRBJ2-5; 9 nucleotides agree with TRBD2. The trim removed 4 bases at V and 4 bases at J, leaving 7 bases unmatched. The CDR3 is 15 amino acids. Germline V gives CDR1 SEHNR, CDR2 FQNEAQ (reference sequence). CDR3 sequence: CASSSGTSFGETQYF. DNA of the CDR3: TGTGCCAGCAGCTCCGGGACTAGCTTCGGAGAGACCCAGTACTTC.

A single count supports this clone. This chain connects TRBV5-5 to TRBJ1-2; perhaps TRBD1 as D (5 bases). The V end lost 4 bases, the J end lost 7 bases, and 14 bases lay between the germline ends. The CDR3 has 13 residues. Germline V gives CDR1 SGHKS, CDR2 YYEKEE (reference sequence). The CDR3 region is CASSPAGTVGYTF. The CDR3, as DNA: TGTGCCAGCAGCCCGGCGGGGACGGTTGGCTACACCTTC. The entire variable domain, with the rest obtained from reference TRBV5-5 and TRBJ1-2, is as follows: DAGVTQSPTHLIKTRGQQVTLRCSPISGHKSVSWYQQVLGQGPQFIFQYYEKEERGRGNFPDRFSARQFPNYSSELNVNALLLGDSALYLCASSPAGTVGYTFGSGTRLTVV.

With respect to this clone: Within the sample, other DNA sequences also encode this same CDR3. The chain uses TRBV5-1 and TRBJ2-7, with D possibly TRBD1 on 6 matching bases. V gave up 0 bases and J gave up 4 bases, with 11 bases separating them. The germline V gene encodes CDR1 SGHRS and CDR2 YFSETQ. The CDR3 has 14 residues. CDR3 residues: CASSLAGGHYEQYF. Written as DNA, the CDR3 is TGCGCCAGCAGCTTGGCTGGGGGCCATTACGAGCAGTACTTC.

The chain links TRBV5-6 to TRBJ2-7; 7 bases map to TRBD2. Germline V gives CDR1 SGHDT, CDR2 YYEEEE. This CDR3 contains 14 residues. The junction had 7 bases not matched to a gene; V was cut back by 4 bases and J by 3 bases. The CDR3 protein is CASSRYWGGYEQYF. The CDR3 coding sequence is TGTGCCAGCAGCCGGTATTGGGGGGGCTACGAGCAGTACTTC.

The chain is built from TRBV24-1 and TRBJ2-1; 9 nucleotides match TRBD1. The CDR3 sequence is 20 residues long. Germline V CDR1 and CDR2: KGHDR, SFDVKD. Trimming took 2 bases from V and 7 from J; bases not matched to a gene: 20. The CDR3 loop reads CATSDSRETVGQGKWNEQFF. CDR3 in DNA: TGTGCCACCAGTGATTCGAGGGAGACCGTCGGACAGGGGAAATGGAATGAGCAGTTCTTC.

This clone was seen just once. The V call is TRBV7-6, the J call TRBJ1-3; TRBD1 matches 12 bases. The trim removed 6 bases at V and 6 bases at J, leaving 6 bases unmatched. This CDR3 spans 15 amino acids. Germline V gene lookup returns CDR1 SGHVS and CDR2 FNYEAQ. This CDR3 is CASSLPGQGANTIYF. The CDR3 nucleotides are TGTGCCAGCAGTCTCCCGGGACAGGGGGCAAACACCATATATTTT. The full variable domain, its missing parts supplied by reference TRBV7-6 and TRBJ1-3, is GAGVSQSPRYKVTKRGQDVALRCDPISGHVSLYWYRQALGQGPEFLTYFNYEAQQDKSGLPNDRFSAERPEGSISTLTIQRTEQRDSAMYRCASSLPGQGANTIYFGEGSWLTVV.

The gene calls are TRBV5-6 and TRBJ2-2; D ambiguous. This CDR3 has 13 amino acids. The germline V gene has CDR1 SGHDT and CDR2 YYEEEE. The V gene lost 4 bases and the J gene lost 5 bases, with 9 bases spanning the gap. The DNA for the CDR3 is TGTGCCAGCAGCATCCAGGTGACCGGGGAGCTGTTTTTT. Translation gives CASSIQVTGELFF.